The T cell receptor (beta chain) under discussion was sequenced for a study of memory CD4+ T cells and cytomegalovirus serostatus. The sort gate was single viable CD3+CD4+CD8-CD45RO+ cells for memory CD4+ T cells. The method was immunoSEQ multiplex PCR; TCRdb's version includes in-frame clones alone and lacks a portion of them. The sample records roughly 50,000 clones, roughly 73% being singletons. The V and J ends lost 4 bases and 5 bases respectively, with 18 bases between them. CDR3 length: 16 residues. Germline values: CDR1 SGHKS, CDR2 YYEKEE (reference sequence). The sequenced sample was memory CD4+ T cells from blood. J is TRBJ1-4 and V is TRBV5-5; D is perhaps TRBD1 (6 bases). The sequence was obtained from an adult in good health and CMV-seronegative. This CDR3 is CASSQVGGVGNEKLFF. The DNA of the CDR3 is TGTGCCAGCAGCCAAGTAGGGGGTGTTGGGAATGAAAAACTGTTTTTT.